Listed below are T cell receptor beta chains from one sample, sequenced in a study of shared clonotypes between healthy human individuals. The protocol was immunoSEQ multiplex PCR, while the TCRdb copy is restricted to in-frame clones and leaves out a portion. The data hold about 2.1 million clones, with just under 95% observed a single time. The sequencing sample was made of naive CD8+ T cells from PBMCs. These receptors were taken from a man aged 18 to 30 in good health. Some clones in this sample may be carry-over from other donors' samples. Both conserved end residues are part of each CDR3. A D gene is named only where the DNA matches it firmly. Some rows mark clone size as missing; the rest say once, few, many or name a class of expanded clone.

CDR3 DNA: TGTGCCAGCAGTTTCCTTGGGGAAGAGACCCAGTACTTC
CDR3 protein: CASSFLGEETQYF
D gene: NA
V gene: TRBV27
clone size: NA
J gene: TRBJ2-5
CDR3 length: 13

CDR3 DNA: TGTGCCAGCAGCCCCATTTTTGGGGCGGGTGAAAAACTGTTTTTT
CDR3 protein: CASSPIFGAGEKLFF
D gene: NA
V gene: TRBV4-2
clone size: NA
J gene: TRBJ1-4
CDR3 length: 15

CDR3 DNA: TGTGCTAGTGGTTTGTTTGCCACCAGCTCCTACAATGAGCAGTTCTTC
CDR3 protein: CASGLFATSSYNEQFF
D gene: NA
V gene: TRBV12-5
clone size: NA
J gene: TRBJ2-1
CDR3 length: 16

CDR3 DNA: TGCGCCAGCAGCTTGGACGACGGATCCTACGAGCAGTACTTC
CDR3 protein: CASSLDDGSYEQYF
D gene: NA
V gene: TRBV5-1
clone size: NA
J gene: TRBJ2-7
CDR3 length: 14

CDR3 DNA: TGTGCCAGCAGTTGGGCCCTAACAGGGAGTTGGGACGAGCAGTACTTC
CDR3 protein: CASSWALTGSWDEQYF
D gene: NA
V gene: TRBV27
clone size: once
J gene: TRBJ2-7
CDR3 length: 16

CDR3 DNA: TGTGCCAGCAGCCAAGATTTAGTTCGGGGGACAGGAACCTACGAGCAGTACTTC
CDR3 protein: CASSQDLVRGTGTYEQYF
D gene: TRBD1
V gene: TRBV4-2
clone size: NA
J gene: TRBJ2-7
CDR3 length: 18

CDR3 DNA: TGCGCCAGCAAACTTAGGAGCGGGGGCGTCACAGATACGCAGTATTTT
CDR3 protein: CASKLRSGGVTDTQYF
D gene: TRBD2
V gene: TRBV5-1
clone size: NA
J gene: TRBJ2-3
CDR3 length: 16

CDR3 DNA: TGTGCCAGCAGTTGGACAGGGGGCTCTGGGGCCAACGTCCTGACTTTC
CDR3 protein: CASSWTGGSGANVLTF
D gene: TRBD1
V gene: TRBV27
clone size: NA
J gene: TRBJ2-6
CDR3 length: 16

CDR3 DNA: TGCGCCAGCAGCTTGGCAGGGAGTCCCTCCTACGAGCAGTACTTC
CDR3 protein: CASSLAGSPSYEQYF
D gene: NA
V gene: TRBV5-1
clone size: NA
J gene: TRBJ2-7
CDR3 length: 15

CDR3 DNA: TGTGCCAGCAGTAATTGGACAGGGTTCCCTGAAGCTTTCTTT
CDR3 protein: CASSNWTGFPEAFF
D gene: TRBD1
V gene: TRBV27
clone size: once
J gene: TRBJ1-1
CDR3 length: 14

CDR3 DNA: TGTGCCAGCAGCTTAGTGCCGGGGGACACTGAAGCTTTCTTT
CDR3 protein: CASSLVPGDTEAFF
D gene: NA
V gene: TRBV7-6
clone size: few
J gene: TRBJ1-1
CDR3 length: 14

CDR3 DNA: TGTGCCAGCGACCCGCTAACCCTGACAGGAGATACGCAGTATTTT
CDR3 protein: CASDPLTLTGDTQYF
D gene: NA
V gene: TRBV28
clone size: NA
J gene: TRBJ2-3
CDR3 length: 15

CDR3 DNA: TGTGCCAGCAGTGAGGCGGGAGCGACGTACGAGCAGTACTTC
CDR3 protein: CASSEAGATYEQYF
D gene: TRBD2
V gene: TRBV2
clone size: NA
J gene: TRBJ2-7
CDR3 length: 14

CDR3 DNA: TGTGCCAGCAGCGTTTCCCCACGGGACACGGCCTACGAGCAGTACTTC
CDR3 protein: CASSVSPRDTAYEQYF
D gene: NA
V gene: TRBV9
clone size: NA
J gene: TRBJ2-7
CDR3 length: 16

CDR3 DNA: TGTGCCAAGGCAACGGTACCTGCAACTAATGAAAAACTGTTTTTT
CDR3 protein: CAKATVPATNEKLFF
D gene: NA
V gene: TRBV21-1
clone size: NA
J gene: TRBJ1-4
CDR3 length: 15

CDR3 DNA: TGCGCCAGCAGCCAACGAACCATGGTCGGGGAGCTGTTTTTT
CDR3 protein: CASSQRTMVGELFF
D gene: NA
V gene: TRBV4-3
clone size: NA
J gene: TRBJ2-2
CDR3 length: 14

CDR3 DNA: TGCGCCAGCAGCGAGACAAATGAGCAGTTCTTC
CDR3 protein: CASSETNEQFF
D gene: NA
V gene: TRBV5-1
clone size: NA
J gene: TRBJ2-1
CDR3 length: 11

CDR3 DNA: TGTGCCAGCAGCTCCGGGGGGGCAGATACGCAGTATTTT
CDR3 protein: CASSSGGADTQYF
D gene: TRBD2
V gene: TRBV7-3
clone size: NA
J gene: TRBJ2-3
CDR3 length: 13

CDR3 DNA: TGTGCCAGCAGCTTAGAAGCGGGCATGAACACTGAAGCTTTCTTT
CDR3 protein: CASSLEAGMNTEAFF
D gene: NA
V gene: TRBV7-6
clone size: once
J gene: TRBJ1-1
CDR3 length: 15

CDR3 DNA: TGTGCCAGCAGCACGGGACAGGGCCGGTACGAGCAGTACTTC
CDR3 protein: CASSTGQGRYEQYF
D gene: TRBD1
V gene: TRBV7-9
clone size: NA
J gene: TRBJ2-7
CDR3 length: 14

CDR3 DNA: TGTGCCAGCAGTCCCACGGACAGGGTCTCTGGAAACACCATATATTTT
CDR3 protein: CASSPTDRVSGNTIYF
D gene: TRBD1
V gene: TRBV28
clone size: NA
J gene: TRBJ1-3
CDR3 length: 16

CDR3 DNA: TGTGCCAGTAGCCCGGGACAGGGGGCGTTATACGAGCAGTACTTC
CDR3 protein: CASSPGQGALYEQYF
D gene: TRBD1
V gene: TRBV19
clone size: few
J gene: TRBJ2-7
CDR3 length: 15

CDR3 DNA: TGTGCCAGCAGTGAGATACAGGGGTTGGGCACTGAAGCTTTCTTT
CDR3 protein: CASSEIQGLGTEAFF
D gene: TRBD1
V gene: TRBV6-1
clone size: NA
J gene: TRBJ1-1
CDR3 length: 15

CDR3 DNA: TGTGCCAGCAGCTTAGTGAGGGGCAATGAGCAGTTCTTC
CDR3 protein: CASSLVRGNEQFF
D gene: NA
V gene: TRBV7-2
clone size: NA
J gene: TRBJ2-1
CDR3 length: 13

CDR3 DNA: TGTGCCAGCTCACCTGGCTCCGGGGGAATCTACGAGCAGTACTTC
CDR3 protein: CASSPGSGGIYEQYF
D gene: NA
V gene: TRBV18
clone size: NA
J gene: TRBJ2-7
CDR3 length: 15

CDR3 DNA: TGTGCCAGCAGCTTGTCGGGATACAATCAGCCCCAGCATTTT
CDR3 protein: CASSLSGYNQPQHF
D gene: NA
V gene: TRBV7-6
clone size: NA
J gene: TRBJ1-5
CDR3 length: 14

CDR3 DNA: TGTGCCAGCAGCTTGAAGGGACGGGACTTCAATGAGCAGTTCTTC
CDR3 protein: CASSLKGRDFNEQFF
D gene: NA
V gene: TRBV7-9
clone size: NA
J gene: TRBJ2-1
CDR3 length: 15

CDR3 DNA: TGCGCCAGCAGCTTGGCTCTGAATAATTCACCCCTCCACTTT
CDR3 protein: CASSLALNNSPLHF
D gene: NA
V gene: TRBV5-1
clone size: NA
J gene: TRBJ1-6
CDR3 length: 14

CDR3 DNA: TGTGCCAGTAGCGAACTAGCGGGAGTGCTGTTTTTT
CDR3 protein: CASSELAGVLFF
D gene: TRBD2
V gene: TRBV19
clone size: NA
J gene: TRBJ2-2
CDR3 length: 12